The 32 T cell receptor beta chains reported below all come from one sample, sequenced in a study of cytomegalovirus exposure and HLA in healthy donors (TCRdb year 2017). Library creation used the immunoSEQ multiplex PCR assay. For the multiplex PCR, a mixture combining 60 forward primers for TCR Vbeta segments and 13 reverse primers for TCR Jbeta segments was used. Imported from immuneACCESS, the table was reduced by TCRdb to in-frame sequences with V and J called. These copies leave out some clones; in studies compared against another copy, an unresolved V gene accounts for under half, and the cause of the remainder is not known. Counted in this sample were 100,000 to 150,000 clones; around 80% of them appeared once. The top ten hold 2.7% of the sample. Sequencing used PBMCs. Receptors were obtained from a woman aged 40 to 49 in good health and CMV-seropositive.

The chain couples TRBV27 to TRBJ1-5; 8 positions agree with TRBD1. Trimming removed 3 bases from V and 2 bases from J; junction bases left unmatched: 6. Germline values: CDR1 MNHEY, CDR2 SMNVEV (reference sequence). The CDR3 covers 16 residues. The CDR3 DNA is TGTGCCAGCAGTTTCACAGGGGGACGGGGCAATCAGCCCCAGCATTTT. Amino acids: CASSFTGGRGNQPQHF.

This clone appeared a few times. V gene TRBV7-8 combines with J gene TRBJ2-1, with 11 bases fitting TRBD2. The germline V gene encodes CDR1 SGHVS and CDR2 FQNEAQ. The CDR3 length is 16 residues. Trimming cost V 4 bases and J 7 bases; bases outside gene matches: 9. The CDR3 here is CASSSTGTSGGNEQFF. DNA for the CDR3: TGTGCCAGCAGCTCAACCGGGACTAGCGGAGGAAATGAGCAGTTCTTC.

This chain joins TRBV7-9 and TRBJ1-4; TRBD1 matches 8 bases. The germline V gene encodes CDR1 SEHNR and CDR2 FQNEAQ (reference sequence). The CDR3 is 16 amino acids. After removal of 4 bases from V and 4 bases from J, the junction contained 8 bases not matched to a gene. CDR3 residues: CASSSTTTGVNEKLFF. In nucleotides, the CDR3 is TGTGCCAGCAGCTCTACGACGACAGGGGTTAATGAAAAACTGTTTTTT.

The CDR3 DNA follows: TGTGCCACCAGCAGAGACTCGCCTAGCGGGAGTTTCGATACGCAGTATTTT. Translating it yields CATSRDSPSGSFDTQYF. This sequence joins TRBV15 and TRBJ2-3, with 10 bases aligning to TRBD2. CDR3 size: 17 residues. CDR1 and CDR2 (germline): LNHNV, YYDKDF (reference sequence). J was trimmed by 6 bases and V by 0 bases; bases with no gene match: 9.

This clone was seen a handful of times. The rearrangement joins TRBV7-2 to TRBJ2-3, with no clear D. Trimming left V 3 bases short and J 4 bases short, with 8 bases between. The CDR3 contains 13 residues. Germline V CDR1 and CDR2: SGHTA, FQGNSA. The chain's CDR3 is CASSFIWPDTQYF. CDR3 DNA: TGTGCCAGCAGCTTCATCTGGCCAGATACGCAGTATTTT.

This clone was found a few times. This chain links TRBV2 with TRBJ1-1, with unresolved D. V lost 3 bases and J lost 5, with 7 bases in between. This CDR3 is 12 amino acids long. Per germline, CDR1 SNHLY and CDR2 FYNNEI. The CDR3 sequence: CASSEGVTEAFF. CDR3 sequence (DNA): TGTGCCAGCAGTGAGGGAGTGACTGAAGCTTTCTTT. Looking up the rest from reference TRBV2 and TRBJ1-1 gives the full variable domain: EPEVTQTPSHQVTQMGQEVILRCVPISNHLYFYWYRQILGQKVEFLVSFYNNEISEKSEIFDDQFSVERPDGSNFTLKIRSTKLEDSAMYFCASSEGVTEAFFGQGTRLTVV.

This chain uses TRBV9 with TRBJ2-1; D perhaps matches TRBD2 (6 bases). The CDR3 sequence is 14 residues long. V lost 4 bases and J lost 4, with 12 bases in between. CDR1 SGDLS and CDR2 YYNGEE come from the germline V gene. The CDR3, as DNA: TGTGCCAGCAGCCCCGGGACTTCGTACAATGAGCAGTTCTTC. It encodes CASSPGTSYNEQFF.

The rearrangement joins TRBV9 to TRBJ1-1; 8 nucleotides line up with TRBD1. CDR1 SGDLS and CDR2 YYNGEE come from the germline V gene. This CDR3 is built from 14 residues. The V gene end was trimmed by 4 bases and the J gene end by 1 base; junction bases not matched to a gene: 3. In nucleotides, the CDR3 is TGTGCCAGCAGCCCCACAGGGGGGAACACTGAAGCTTTCTTT. Amino acids: CASSPTGGNTEAFF.

V is TRBV6-5 and J is TRBJ1-1, with D uncertain. The CDR3 contains 13 residues. Trimming stripped 5 bases from V and 3 bases from J, with 10 bases between. From germline, CDR1 is MNHEY and CDR2 SVGAGI. The CDR3 sequence is CASSAGWDTEAFF. CDR3 sequence (DNA): TGTGCCAGCAGTGCCGGGTGGGACACTGAAGCTTTCTTT.

This chain connects TRBV6-1 to TRBJ2-2; the match to TRBD1 covers 8 bases. Germline V gene lookup returns CDR1 MNHNS and CDR2 SASEGT. Trimming cost V 3 bases and J 1 base; bases outside gene matches: 7. The CDR3 is made up of 17 amino acids. CDR3 bases: TGTGCCAGCAGTGATTTACCAGGACAGGGGAACACCGGGGAGCTGTTTTTT. Encoded protein: CASSDLPGQGNTGELFF.

The V gene is TRBV7-9, the J gene TRBJ2-1, with D uncertain. Trimming pared 6 bases from V and 0 bases from J, leaving 12 bases between. Germline assignment: CDR1 SEHNR and CDR2 FQNEAQ (reference sequence). This CDR3 is built from 15 residues. CDR3: CASRHVQSSYNEQFF. The CDR3 DNA reads TGTGCCAGCAGACACGTCCAAAGCTCCTACAATGAGCAGTTCTTC.

This clone came up a few times. The chain combines TRBV5-1 with TRBJ2-7; 11 bases fit TRBD1. The CDR3 runs to 14 residues. The germline V gene encodes CDR1 SGHRS and CDR2 YFSETQ. J was trimmed by 4 bases and V by 4 bases; bases with no gene match: 4. DNA of the CDR3: TGCGCCAGCAGCGGAGGACAGGGGGCATACGAGCAGTACTTC. Amino acid sequence: CASSGGQGAYEQYF.

The V gene is TRBV6-5, the J gene TRBJ1-6; D unresolved. The CDR3 length is 13 residues. In germline, CDR1 is MNHEY, CDR2 SVGAGI. V was trimmed by 0 bases and J by 10 bases, leaving 7 bases between them. DNA for the CDR3: TGTGCCAGCAGTTACTCCCCCCTGTCACCCCTCCACTTT. It specifies CASSYSPLSPLHF.

This clone showed up just once. This sequence joins TRBV5-4 and TRBJ1-1; D might be TRBD1 (5 bases). The CDR3 has 13 residues. The V gene's germline CDR1 is SGHNT and CDR2 YYREEE (reference sequence). V was shortened by 8 bases and J by 1 base, with 12 bases between the two germline ends. The CDR3 sequence is CARIRVANTEAFF. Written as DNA, the CDR3 is TGTGCCAGAATCAGGGTAGCGAACACTGAAGCTTTCTTT.

The chain combines TRBV11-1 with TRBJ2-7; 10 bases line up with TRBD1. The CDR3 extends over 16 amino acids. Germline V lookup: CDR1 SGHAT, CDR2 FQDESV (reference sequence). The trim removed 5 bases at V and 0 bases at J, leaving 7 bases unmatched. The CDR3 sequence is CASSGTGAYSSYEQYF. The CDR3 nucleotides read TGTGCCAGCAGCGGGACAGGGGCTTATAGCTCCTACGAGCAGTACTTC.

The CDR3 protein is CAWSFPRASNYGYTF. CDR3 in DNA: TGTGCCTGGAGTTTCCCGAGGGCTTCTAACTATGGCTACACCTTC. The chain combines TRBV30 with TRBJ1-2; D is unresolved. Trimming removed 2 bases at V and 0 bases at J, with 13 bases between. Looked up from germline, CDR1 is GTSNPN and CDR2 is SVGIG (reference sequence). This CDR3 is built from 15 residues. Complete variable domain (other parts from reference TRBV30 and TRBJ1-2): SQTIHQWPATLVQPVGSPLSLECTVEGTSNPNLYWYRQAAGRGLQLLFYSVGIGQISSEVPQNLSASRPQDRQFILSSKKLLLSDSGFYLCAWSFPRASNYGYTFGSGTRLTVV.

V usage is TRBV6-6 and J usage is TRBJ2-7, with TRBD2 matching over 10 bases. After removal of 0 bases from V and 6 bases from J, the junction contained 8 bases not matched to a gene. The CDR3 totals 16 residues. Germline V gene sequence: CDR1 MNHNY, CDR2 SVGAGI (reference sequence). The CDR3 DNA follows: TGTGCCAGCAGTTACTCTGCGCCTAGCGGGAGTGTCGAGCAGTACTTC. Protein sequence: CASSYSAPSGSVEQYF.

The rearrangement joins TRBV10-1 to TRBJ2-3; 12 bases align to TRBD2. The trim removed 6 bases at V and 7 bases at J, leaving 2 bases unmatched. From germline, CDR1 is WNHNN and CDR2 SYGVQD (reference sequence). The CDR3 is 13 amino acids. DNA of the CDR3: TGCGCCAGCAGAGGACTAGCGGGGCATACGCAGTATTTT. As protein: CASRGLAGHTQYF.

The chain is built from TRBV27 and TRBJ2-7; D is perhaps TRBD1 (6 bases). In germline, CDR1 is MNHEY, CDR2 SMNVEV (reference sequence). Trimming removed 8 bases at V and 2 bases at J, with 19 bases between. The CDR3 has 15 residues. The CDR3 DNA follows: TGTGCCAGCGCCGTAAGGGGGAGAGGAACCTACGAGCAGTACTTC. The encoded protein is CASAVRGRGTYEQYF.

J is TRBJ2-3 and V is TRBV29-1; maybe TRBD1 (5 bases). V lost 2 bases and J lost 5, with 11 bases in between. Germline V gene data show CDR1 as SQVTM and CDR2 as ANQGSEA. The CDR3 has 13 amino acids. The CDR3: CSVEIGQGDTQYF. The CDR3 DNA reads TGCAGCGTTGAAATCGGCCAGGGAGATACGCAGTATTTT.

The J gene is TRBJ2-2, the V gene TRBV19; 14 positions agree with TRBD2. The length of the CDR3 is 18 residues. V was pared by 7 bases and J by 5 bases, with 12 bases of the junction left unmatched. Germline V gene lookup returns CDR1 LNHDA and CDR2 SQIVND (reference sequence). CDR3 sequence reads: CASIGEGTSGSWTGELFF. For the CDR3, the DNA is TGTGCCAGTATTGGGGAAGGGACTAGCGGGAGTTGGACCGGGGAGCTGTTTTTT.

This clone was seen a handful of times. The chain is built from TRBV5-1 and TRBJ2-5, with 7 bases identical to TRBD1. Near its end, the DNA agrees better with TRBJ2-7, so the J call may be wrong. Germline V gene lookup returns CDR1 SGHRS and CDR2 YFSETQ. This CDR3 has 14 amino acids. CDR3 loop: CASSLGGQVYEQYF. Written as DNA, the CDR3 is TGCGCCAGCAGCTTGGGCGGACAGGTCTACGAGCAGTACTTC.

This clone was found once. The chain employs TRBV5-1 and TRBJ2-3, with 8 bases that match TRBD2. V lost 0 bases to trimming and J lost 3 bases; unmatched junction nucleotides: 6. The germline gives CDR1 SGHRS, CDR2 YFSETQ. The length of the CDR3 is 16 residues. The CDR3 coding sequence is TGCGCCAGCAGCTTGGATGGCGGGGGGAGGACAGATACGCAGTATTTT. This encodes CASSLDGGGRTDTQYF.

V and J are TRBV28 and TRBJ2-5, with TRBD2 matching 8 bases. The CDR3 runs 13 residues. The ends lost 6 bases at V and 11 bases at J; junction bases unmatched: 11. In germline, CDR1 is MDHEN, CDR2 SYDVKM. CDR3 region: CASRSGRSSGQYF. The CDR3 DNA reads as TGTGCCAGCAGGTCGGGGAGGTCTAGCGGGCAGTACTTC.

This chain joins TRBV19 and TRBJ1-1; weak D call: TRBD1 (6 bases). V was cut by 7 bases and J by 1 base, with 13 bases left in between. Germline CDR1 reads LNHDA; CDR2 reads SQIVND (reference sequence). CDR3 length: 14 residues. The CDR3 loop reads CASMTGPANTEAFF. The CDR3, as DNA: TGTGCCAGTATGACAGGTCCCGCGAACACTGAAGCTTTCTTT.

V is TRBV2 and J is TRBJ1-1, with a tentative D call TRBD1 (5 bases). Germline-derived CDR1 and CDR2 are SNHLY and FYNNEI. Between the trimmed V and J ends, which lost 4 bases and 4 bases, there was a span of 19 bases. CDR3 size: 16 residues. The CDR3, as DNA: TGTGCCAGCAGTGGAACAGGAGCTCCCATGGGCACTGAAGCTTTCTTT. Amino acids: CASSGTGAPMGTEAFF.

This sequence joins TRBV27 and TRBJ2-5, with D possibly matching TRBD1 (5 bases). Trimming took 4 bases from V and 5 from J, leaving 17 bases between them. CDR1 and CDR2 from the germline V gene are MNHEY and SMNVEV (reference sequence). CDR3 length: 15 amino acids. Written as DNA, the CDR3 is TGTGCCAGCAGTTACTCCCCGATGGGGCGGGAGACCCAGTACTTC. Translated, it gives CASSYSPMGRETQYF.

This rearrangement joins TRBV10-3 to TRBJ1-3; D not certain. The CDR3 consists of 13 residues. In germline, CDR1 is ENHRY, CDR2 SYGVKD. Trimming took 0 bases from V and 8 from J, leaving 8 bases between them. This chain's CDR3 is CAISESEKHTIYF. The CDR3 nucleotides are TGTGCCATCAGTGAGTCCGAGAAGCACACCATATATTTT.

V is TRBV5-1 and J is TRBJ2-7; 7 bases match TRBD1. Losses at the gene ends were 4 bases for V and 2 bases for J; bases not matched to a gene: 9. The CDR3 contains 15 residues. From germline, CDR1 is SGHRS and CDR2 YFSETQ. Here the CDR3 reads CASSGGIQGTYEQYF. CDR3 DNA sequence: TGCGCCAGCAGCGGGGGAATACAGGGGACCTACGAGCAGTACTTC.

The V call is TRBV4-1, the J call TRBJ2-2; D is perhaps TRBD1 (5 bases). Per germline, CDR1 MGHRA and CDR2 YSYEKL. Trimming took off 4 bases at V and 4 bases at J, with 13 bases between the two ends. CDR3 length: 15 residues. The CDR3 region is CASSRTDRSTGELFF. As DNA, the CDR3 is TGCGCCAGCAGCCGAACCGACAGATCCACCGGGGAGCTGTTTTTT.

The chain uses TRBV5-1 and TRBJ2-7; 13 bases agree with TRBD2. With 0 bases clipped from V and 6 bases from J, the junction kept 6 bases outside the gene matches. This CDR3 comprises 16 residues. Germline-derived CDR1 and CDR2 are SGHRS and YFSETQ. This chain's CDR3 is CASSLGTSGGRGEQYF. CDR3 nucleotide sequence: TGCGCCAGCAGCTTGGGGACTAGCGGGGGAAGAGGCGAGCAGTACTTC.

The chain couples TRBV6-1 to TRBJ1-1; D ambiguous. CDR3 size: 12 residues. The germline V and J ends were trimmed by 4 bases and 1 base, with 4 bases remaining between them. Germline CDR1 MNHNS, CDR2 SASEGT. The CDR3 DNA is TGTGCCAGCAGTGGGGCGAACACTGAAGCTTTCTTT. As protein: CASSGANTEAFF.